Listed here are 7 T cell receptor beta chains from one sample, sequenced in a study of blood T cell repertoires in COVID-19. The data were produced by immunoSEQ multiplex PCR, yet TCRdb's version contains in-frame clones alone and is incomplete. This sample has over 100,000 clones; roughly two thirds occur once, and the top ten carry over 1.5%. Sequenced input: peripheral blood. The receptors here all came from a woman aged 65 to 85 with acute or convalescent COVID-19.

The chain employs TRBV18 and TRBJ1-1; 9 positions agree with TRBD1. The trim removed 3 bases at V and 6 bases at J, leaving 5 bases unmatched. The CDR3 covers 14 residues. Germline V CDR1 and CDR2: KGHSH, LQKENI. CDR3 DNA sequence: TGTGCCAGCTCACCCACAGGGGGCAGGGCTGAAGCTTTCTTT. Encoded protein: CASSPTGGRAEAFF.

This clone appeared a few times. The chain's CDR3 is CASSTRPTSGRDTGELFF. CDR3 in DNA: TGTGCCAGCAGCACCCGACCCACTAGCGGGAGGGACACCGGGGAGCTGTTTTTT. The chain recombines TRBV9 with TRBJ2-2; 13 positions match TRBD2. With V trimmed by 4 bases and J by 3 bases, 9 bases remained unmatched. The CDR3 has 18 amino acids. Germline values: CDR1 SGDLS, CDR2 YYNGEE.

The chain couples TRBV14 to TRBJ1-2; weak D call: TRBD1 (5 bases). V lost 1 base to trimming and J lost 4 bases, with 10 bases between them. From germline, CDR1 is SGHDN and CDR2 FVKESK. The CDR3 contains 14 residues. The CDR3 spells CASSQGRGIYGYTF. The CDR3 bases are TGTGCCAGCAGCCAAGGACGGGGGATCTATGGCTACACCTTC.

Only a few counts were recorded for this clone. The rearrangement joins TRBV7-9 to TRBJ2-4, with a possible D match to TRBD1 (6 bases). CDR3 length: 15 residues. The germline gives CDR1 SEHNR, CDR2 FQNEAQ (reference sequence). V dropped 4 bases and J dropped 4 bases, with 14 bases sitting between them. CDR3 nucleotides: TGTGCCAGCAGCTCGCCCGGGACAAAGAAAAACATTCAGTACTTC. It codes for CASSSPGTKKNIQYF.

The chain links TRBV18 to TRBJ2-1; possible D gene TRBD2, 5 bases. The V end was cut by 3 bases, the J end by 8 bases, with 17 bases between. Germline CDR1 and CDR2: KGHSH and LQKENI. The length of the CDR3 is 15 residues. CDR3 nucleotides: TGTGCCAGCTCACCCAGCGGACCGTCGAAGGATGAGCAGTTCTTC. Its translation: CASSPSGPSKDEQFF.

V and J are TRBV7-9 and TRBJ1-1; the D gene is possibly TRBD1 (5 bases). This CDR3 is built from 15 residues. With 5 bases removed from V and 5 bases from J, the gap between germline ends came to 18 bases. Germline CDR1 reads SEHNR; CDR2 reads FQNEAQ (reference sequence). CDR3 coding DNA: TGTGCCAGCAGCAGAGTTGGGACGGGAGAAACTGAAGCTTTCTTT. Its protein product is CASSRVGTGETEAFF.

This clone was recorded a few times. The genes are TRBV9 and TRBJ1-2; 10 bases are a match to TRBD1. The germline gives CDR1 SGDLS, CDR2 YYNGEE. The CDR3 contains 16 residues. The V and J ends lost 3 bases and 8 bases, in that order; junction bases with no gene match: 13. In DNA, the CDR3 is TGTGCCAGCAGCGAAAATAGGGACAGGGGACAGTGGGGCTACACCTTC. Protein product: CASSENRDRGQWGYTF.